These 9 T cell receptor beta chains were sequenced from one sample in a study of blood T cell repertoires in COVID-19. Some clones are missing from TCRdb's copy, which holds only in-frame ones; the method was immunoSEQ multiplex PCR. The table has over 250,000 clones, over 80% seen once; the top ten hold roughly 1.6%. Sequenced: peripheral blood. These receptors were obtained from a woman aged 35 to 49 who had recovered from COVID-19.

The CDR3 sequence: CASGRQGADTQYF. CDR3 DNA: TGTGCCAGCGGACGACAGGGCGCAGATACGCAGTATTTT. The gene calls are TRBV7-2 and TRBJ2-3; 7 bases match TRBD1. Germline-derived CDR1 and CDR2 are SGHTA and FQGNSA. This CDR3 region has 13 residues. V lost 8 bases to trimming and J lost 4 bases; unmatched junction nucleotides: 6.

This rearrangement joins TRBV9 to TRBJ2-1; the match to TRBD2 covers 10 bases. V was pared by 3 bases and J by 7 bases, with 7 bases of the junction left unmatched. Germline V lookup: CDR1 SGDLS, CDR2 YYNGEE. There are 15 residues in the CDR3. The CDR3 sequence is CASSGAGGPMNEQFF. CDR3 nucleotide sequence: TGTGCCAGCAGCGGAGCGGGGGGGCCGATGAATGAGCAGTTCTTC. Complete variable domain (other parts from reference TRBV9 and TRBJ2-1): DSGVTQTPKHLITATGQRVTLRCSPRSGDLSVYWYQQSLDQGLQFLIQYYNGEERAKGNILERFSAQQFPDLHSELNLSSLELGDSALYFCASSGAGGPMNEQFFGPGTRLTVL.

This chain connects TRBV5-1 to TRBJ1-6; 9 positions agree with TRBD1. Germline assignment: CDR1 SGHRS and CDR2 YFSETQ. The CDR3 is 18 residues long. Trimming cost V 5 bases and J 7 bases; bases outside gene matches: 16. CDR3 DNA: TGCGCCAGCAGGGCCGGGACAGGGCTTCCCCCTGGGAATTCACCCCTCCACTTT. Translation: CASRAGTGLPPGNSPLHF. The whole variable domain, remainder taken from reference TRBV5-1 and TRBJ1-6, is KAGVTQTPRYLIKTRGQQVTLSCSPISGHRSVSWYQQTPGQGLQFLFEYFSETQRNKGNFPGRFSGRQFSNSRSEMNVSTLELGDSALYLCASRAGTGLPPGNSPLHFGNGTRLTVT.

V is TRBV18 and J is TRBJ1-2, with TRBD1 as a possible D gene (6 bases). V was trimmed by 3 bases and J by 2 bases, leaving 10 bases between them. The CDR3 consists of 14 residues. In germline, CDR1 is KGHSH, CDR2 LQKENI. The CDR3 coding sequence is TGTGCCAGCTCACCCAGACAGGACAACTATGGCTACACCTTC. Its translation: CASSPRQDNYGYTF.

V gene TRBV3-1 (or the pseudogene TRBV3-2) combines with J gene TRBJ1-6; unclear D gene. Trimming took 4 bases from V and 6 from J, leaving 7 bases between them. The CDR3 has 13 residues. CDR1 is LGHDT and CDR2 is YNNKEL in the germline V gene (reference sequence). The CDR3 nucleotides are TGTGCCAGCAGCCGGGCCCTTAATTCACCCCTCCACTTT. It encodes CASSRALNSPLHF.

CDR3 bases: TGTGCCAGCAGCCGACGCGGGATCGGGGAGCTGTTTTTT. Encoded protein: CASSRRGIGELFF. The chain has TRBV7-9 and TRBJ2-2, with TRBD2 as a possible D gene (6 bases). This CDR3 spans 13 amino acids. V was trimmed by 5 bases and J by 7 bases, leaving 11 bases between them. The germline CDR1 and CDR2 sequences are SEHNR and FQNEAQ (reference sequence).

This clone has only one observation. The genes are TRBV7-6 and TRBJ1-1; 7 bases fit TRBD1. This CDR3 spans 15 amino acids. The J segment lost 3 bases and the V segment lost 5 bases, leaving 9 bases of the junction unmatched. CDR1 SGHVS and CDR2 FNYEAQ come from the germline V gene. CDR3 DNA: TGTGCCAGCAGCCCCCTCGACAGGGCGGACACTGAAGCTTTCTTT. Amino acid sequence: CASSPLDRADTEAFF.

This clone was seen only once. This chain uses TRBV28 with TRBJ1-4; unclear D gene. The germline V gene encodes CDR1 MDHEN and CDR2 SYDVKM. V was clipped by 6 bases and J by 8 bases, with 16 bases between them. This CDR3 comprises 14 residues. CDR3 amino acids: CASSYAGVDEKLFF. CDR3 coding DNA: TGTGCCAGCAGCTACGCCGGGGTAGACGAAAAACTGTTTTTT.

This chain connects TRBV6-5 to TRBJ1-2; 7 nucleotides line up with TRBD1. The V and J ends lost 4 bases and 4 bases, in that order; junction bases with no gene match: 6. The CDR3 spans 14 residues. In germline, CDR1 is MNHEY, CDR2 SVGAGI. The CDR3 protein is CASSSRGPSYGYTF. In DNA, the CDR3 is TGTGCCAGCAGTTCGAGGGGGCCCAGCTATGGCTACACCTTC.